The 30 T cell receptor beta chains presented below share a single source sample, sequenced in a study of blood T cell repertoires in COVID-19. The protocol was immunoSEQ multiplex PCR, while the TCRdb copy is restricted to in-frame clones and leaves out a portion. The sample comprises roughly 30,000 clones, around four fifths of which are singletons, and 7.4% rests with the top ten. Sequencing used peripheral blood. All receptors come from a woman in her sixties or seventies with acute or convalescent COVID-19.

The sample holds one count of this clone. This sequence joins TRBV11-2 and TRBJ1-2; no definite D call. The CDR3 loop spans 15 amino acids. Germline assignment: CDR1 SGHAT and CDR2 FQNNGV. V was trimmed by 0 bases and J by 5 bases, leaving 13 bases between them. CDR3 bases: TGTGCCAGCAGCTTAGAACCGGGAATGCGGTATGGCTACACCTTC. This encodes CASSLEPGMRYGYTF.

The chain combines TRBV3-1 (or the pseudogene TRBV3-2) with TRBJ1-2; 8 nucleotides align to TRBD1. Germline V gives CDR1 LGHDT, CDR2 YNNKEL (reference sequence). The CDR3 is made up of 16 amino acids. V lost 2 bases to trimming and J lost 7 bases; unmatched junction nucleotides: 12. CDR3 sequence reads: CASSQRGSDRAGGYTF. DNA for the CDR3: TGTGCCAGCAGCCAAAGGGGGTCGGACAGGGCGGGTGGCTACACCTTC.

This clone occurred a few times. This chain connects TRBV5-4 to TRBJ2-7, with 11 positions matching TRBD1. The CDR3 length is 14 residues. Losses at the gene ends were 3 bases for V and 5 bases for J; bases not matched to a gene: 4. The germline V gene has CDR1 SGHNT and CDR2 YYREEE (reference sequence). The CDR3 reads CASSWDRGFNEQYF. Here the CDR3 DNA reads TGTGCCAGCAGCTGGGACAGGGGGTTTAACGAGCAGTACTTC.

The CDR3 DNA sequence: TGTGCCAGCAGCTTATTATGGCTAGCGGAGTCAGAGCAGTACTTC. It specifies CASSLLWLAESEQYF. V is TRBV7-9 and J is TRBJ2-7, with 7 bases matching TRBD2. This CDR3 has 15 amino acids. J lost 7 bases, V lost 2 bases, and 11 bases had no gene match. Germline assignment: CDR1 SEHNR and CDR2 FQNEAQ (reference sequence). The complete variable domain, with remaining parts taken from reference TRBV7-9 and TRBJ2-7, reads DTGVSQNPRHKITKRGQNVTFRCDPISEHNRLYWYRQTLGQGPEFLTYFQNEAQLEKSRLLSDRFSAERPKGSFSTLEIQRTEQGDSAMYLCASSLLWLAESEQYFGPGTRLTVT.

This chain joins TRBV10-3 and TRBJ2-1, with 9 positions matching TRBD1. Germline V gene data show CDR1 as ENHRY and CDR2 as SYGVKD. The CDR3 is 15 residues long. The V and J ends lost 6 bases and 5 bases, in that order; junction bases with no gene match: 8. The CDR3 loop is CAIRGTGNPHNEQFF. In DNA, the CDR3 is TGTGCCATCAGGGGGACAGGGAATCCCCACAATGAGCAGTTCTTC.

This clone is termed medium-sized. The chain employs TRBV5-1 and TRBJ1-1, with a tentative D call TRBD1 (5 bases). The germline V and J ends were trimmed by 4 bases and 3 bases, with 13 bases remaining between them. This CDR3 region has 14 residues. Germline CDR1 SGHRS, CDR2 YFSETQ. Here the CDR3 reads CASSITRGYTEAFF. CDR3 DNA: TGCGCCAGCAGCATCACACGGGGGTACACTGAAGCTTTCTTT.

The DNA for the CDR3 is TGTGCTAGTGGTTCTCAGTGGCAGGGGACAAACACCGGGGAGCTGTTTTTT. Its protein is CASGSQWQGTNTGELFF. The genes are TRBV12-5 and TRBJ2-2; a possible D gene is TRBD1 (6 bases). The V gene's germline CDR1 is LGHNT and CDR2 FRNRAP. V was pared by 4 bases and J by 2 bases, with 17 bases between. The CDR3 contains 17 residues.

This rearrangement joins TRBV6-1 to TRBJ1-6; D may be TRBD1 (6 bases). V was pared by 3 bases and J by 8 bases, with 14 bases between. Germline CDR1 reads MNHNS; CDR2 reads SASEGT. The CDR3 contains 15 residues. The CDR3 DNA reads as TGTGCCAGCAGTGAGTTTACAGGGTCACATTCACCCCTCCACTTT. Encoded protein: CASSEFTGSHSPLHF.

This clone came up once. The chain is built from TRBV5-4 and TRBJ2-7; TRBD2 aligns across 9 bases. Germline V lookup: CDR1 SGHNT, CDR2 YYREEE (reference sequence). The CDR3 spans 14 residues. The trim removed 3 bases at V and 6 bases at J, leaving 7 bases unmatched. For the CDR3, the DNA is TGTGCCAGCAGCTCTGCGGGGGGGCCCCGCGAGCAGTACTTC. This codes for CASSSAGGPREQYF. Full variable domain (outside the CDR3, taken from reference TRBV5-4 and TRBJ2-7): ETGVTQSPTHLIKTRGQQVTLRCSSQSGHNTVSWYQQALGQGPQFIFQYYREEENGRGNFPPRFSGLQFPNYSSELNVNALELDDSALYLCASSSAGGPREQYFGPGTRLTVT.

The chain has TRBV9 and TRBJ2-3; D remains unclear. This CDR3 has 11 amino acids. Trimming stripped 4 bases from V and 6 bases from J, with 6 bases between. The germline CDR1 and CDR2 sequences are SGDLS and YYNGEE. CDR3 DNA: TGTGCCAGCAGCACATTCGATACGCAGTATTTT. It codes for CASSTFDTQYF. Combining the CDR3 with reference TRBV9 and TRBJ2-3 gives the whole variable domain DSGVTQTPKHLITATGQRVTLRCSPRSGDLSVYWYQQSLDQGLQFLIQYYNGEERAKGNILERFSAQQFPDLHSELNLSSLELGDSALYFCASSTFDTQYFGPGTRLTVL.

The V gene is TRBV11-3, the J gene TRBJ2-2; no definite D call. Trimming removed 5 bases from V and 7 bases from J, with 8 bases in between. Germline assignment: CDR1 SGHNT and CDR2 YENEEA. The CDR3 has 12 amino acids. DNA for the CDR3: TGTGCCAGCAGCCCCGAGTACGGGGAGCTGTTTTTT. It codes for CASSPEYGELFF. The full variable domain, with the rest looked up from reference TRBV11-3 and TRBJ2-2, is EAGVVQSPRYKIIEKKQPVAFWCNPISGHNTLYWYLQNLGQGPELLIRYENEEAVDDSQLPKDRFSAERLKGVDSTLKIQPAELGDSAVYLCASSPEYGELFFGEGSRLTVL.

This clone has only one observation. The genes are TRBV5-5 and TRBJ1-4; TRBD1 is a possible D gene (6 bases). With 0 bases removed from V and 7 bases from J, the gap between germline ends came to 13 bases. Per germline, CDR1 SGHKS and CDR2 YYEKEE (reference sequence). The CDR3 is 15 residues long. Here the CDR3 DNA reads TGTGCCAGCAGCTTGGCGGGGGGGCAAGGTGAAAAACTGTTTTTT. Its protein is CASSLAGGQGEKLFF.

CDR3 sequence reads: CASRTGIQSYEQYF. The DNA for the CDR3 is TGCGCCAGCAGGACAGGGATTCAATCCTACGAGCAGTACTTC. The V call is TRBV10-2, the J call TRBJ2-7, with 7 bases identical to TRBD1. Germline-derived CDR1 and CDR2 are WSHSY and SAAADI. This CDR3 spans 14 amino acids. V lost 6 bases, J lost 1 base, and 6 bases stayed unmatched.

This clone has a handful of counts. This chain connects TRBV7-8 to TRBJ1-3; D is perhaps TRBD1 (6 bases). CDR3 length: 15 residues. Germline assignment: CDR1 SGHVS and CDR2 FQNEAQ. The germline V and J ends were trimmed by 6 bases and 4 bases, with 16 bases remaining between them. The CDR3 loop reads CASSPMAGVGNTIYF. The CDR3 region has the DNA TGTGCCAGCAGTCCAATGGCAGGGGTAGGAAACACCATATATTTT.

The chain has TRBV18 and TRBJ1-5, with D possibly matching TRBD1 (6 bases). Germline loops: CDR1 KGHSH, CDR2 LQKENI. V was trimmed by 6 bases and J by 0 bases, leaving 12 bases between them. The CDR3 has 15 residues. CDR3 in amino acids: CASSPADSSNQPQHF. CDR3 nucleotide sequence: TGTGCCAGCTCGCCCGCGGACAGTAGCAATCAGCCCCAGCATTTT.

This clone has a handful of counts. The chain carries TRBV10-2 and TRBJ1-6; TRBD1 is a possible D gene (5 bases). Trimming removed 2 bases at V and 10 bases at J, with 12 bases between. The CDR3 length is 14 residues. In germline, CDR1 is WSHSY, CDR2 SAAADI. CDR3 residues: CASSERGLGSPLHF. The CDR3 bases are TGCGCCAGCAGTGAGAGGGGTTTAGGGTCACCCCTCCACTTT.

Here the CDR3 reads CASSPPGATAGTIYF. Written as DNA, the CDR3 is TGTGCCAGCAGCCCACCCGGAGCCACAGCGGGCACCATATATTTT. The J gene is TRBJ1-3, the V gene TRBV28, with D hard to call. V was shortened by 6 bases and J by 9 bases, with 21 bases between the two germline ends. CDR1 is MDHEN and CDR2 is SYDVKM in the germline V gene. The CDR3 length is 15 residues. Based on the CDR3 plus reference TRBV28 and TRBJ1-3, the full variable domain is DVKVTQSSRYLVKRTGEKVFLECVQDMDHENMFWYRQDPGLGLRLIYFSYDVKMKEKGDIPEGYSVSREKKERFSLILESASTNQTSMYLCASSPPGATAGTIYFGEGSWLTVV.

The CDR3 here is CASSSSGNTEAFF. CDR3 coding DNA: TGTGCCAGCAGCTCCTCAGGGAACACTGAAGCTTTCTTT. The chain carries TRBV7-9 and TRBJ1-1; D remains unclear. Germline-derived CDR1 and CDR2 are SEHNR and FQNEAQ (reference sequence). This CDR3 has 13 amino acids. Trimming took off 4 bases at V and 1 base at J, with 7 bases between the two ends. Full variable domain (missing parts from reference TRBV7-9 and TRBJ1-1): DTGVSQNPRHKITKRGQNVTFRCDPISEHNRLYWYRQTLGQGPEFLTYFQNEAQLEKSRLLSDRFSAERPKGSFSTLEIQRTEQGDSAMYLCASSSSGNTEAFFGQGTRLTVV.

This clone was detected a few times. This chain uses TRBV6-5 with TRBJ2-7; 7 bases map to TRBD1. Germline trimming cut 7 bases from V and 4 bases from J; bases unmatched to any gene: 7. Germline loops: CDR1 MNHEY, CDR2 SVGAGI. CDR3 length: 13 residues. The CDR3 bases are TGTGCCAGCAATAGGGACAGAGATTACGAGCAGTACTTC. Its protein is CASNRDRDYEQYF.

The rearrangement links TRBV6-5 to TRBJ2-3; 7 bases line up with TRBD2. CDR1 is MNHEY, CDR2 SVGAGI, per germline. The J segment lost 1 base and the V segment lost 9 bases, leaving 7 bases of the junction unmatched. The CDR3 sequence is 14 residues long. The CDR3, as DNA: TGTGCCAGTAGGGTCAGCGGGGGCACAGATACGCAGTATTTT. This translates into CASRVSGGTDTQYF.

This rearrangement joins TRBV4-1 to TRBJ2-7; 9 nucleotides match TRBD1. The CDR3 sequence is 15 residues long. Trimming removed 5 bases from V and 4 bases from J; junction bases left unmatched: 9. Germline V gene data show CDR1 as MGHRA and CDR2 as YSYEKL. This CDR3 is CASSYRDREGYEQYF. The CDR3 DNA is TGCGCCAGCAGCTACCGGGACAGGGAGGGTTACGAGCAGTACTTC.

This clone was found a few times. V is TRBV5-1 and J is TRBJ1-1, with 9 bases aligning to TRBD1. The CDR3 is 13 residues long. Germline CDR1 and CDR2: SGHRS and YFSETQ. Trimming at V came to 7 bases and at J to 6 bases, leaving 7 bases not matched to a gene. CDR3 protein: CASEQGAGAEAFF. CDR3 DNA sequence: TGCGCCAGCGAACAGGGGGCAGGAGCTGAAGCTTTCTTT.

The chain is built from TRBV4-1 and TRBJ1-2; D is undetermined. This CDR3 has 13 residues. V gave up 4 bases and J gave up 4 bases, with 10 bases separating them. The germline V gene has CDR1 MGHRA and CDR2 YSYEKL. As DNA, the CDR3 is TGCGCCAGCAGCCCCGAGGGATTCTATGGCTACACCTTC. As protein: CASSPEGFYGYTF.

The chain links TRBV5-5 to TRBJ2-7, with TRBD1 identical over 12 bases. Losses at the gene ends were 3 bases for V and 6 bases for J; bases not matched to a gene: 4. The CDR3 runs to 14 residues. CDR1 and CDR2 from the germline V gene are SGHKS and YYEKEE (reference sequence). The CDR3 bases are TGTGCCAGCAGCTGGGACAGGGGGCCTGTCGAGCAGTACTTC. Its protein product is CASSWDRGPVEQYF. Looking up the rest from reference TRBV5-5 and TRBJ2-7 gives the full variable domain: DAGVTQSPTHLIKTRGQQVTLRCSPISGHKSVSWYQQVLGQGPQFIFQYYEKEERGRGNFPDRFSARQFPNYSSELNVNALLLGDSALYLCASSWDRGPVEQYFGPGTRLTVT.

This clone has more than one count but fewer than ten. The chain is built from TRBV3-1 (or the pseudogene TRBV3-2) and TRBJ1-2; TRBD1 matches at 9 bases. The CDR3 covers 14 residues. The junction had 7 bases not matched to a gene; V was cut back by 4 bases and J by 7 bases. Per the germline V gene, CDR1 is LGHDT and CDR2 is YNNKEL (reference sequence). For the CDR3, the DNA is TGTGCCAGCAGCCGCGGTACAGGGGGCGTTGGCTACACCTTC. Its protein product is CASSRGTGGVGYTF.

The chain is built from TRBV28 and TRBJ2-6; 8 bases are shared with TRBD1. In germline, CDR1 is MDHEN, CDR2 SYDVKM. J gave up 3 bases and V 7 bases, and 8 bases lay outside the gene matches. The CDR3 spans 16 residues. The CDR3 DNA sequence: TGTGCCAGCACGCAGGGGGCGCCGAGTGGGGCCAACGTCCTGACTTTC. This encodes CASTQGAPSGANVLTF.

The CDR3 DNA follows: TGTGCCAGCAGCCAAGGAGTCGGGACTAGCGGGGCCTACTCCTACAATGAGCAGTTCTTC. It specifies CASSQGVGTSGAYSYNEQFF. This chain connects TRBV3-1 (or the pseudogene TRBV3-2) to TRBJ2-1, with 13 nucleotides matching TRBD2. V was clipped by 1 base and J by 0 bases; unmatched bases: 9. The CDR3 length is 20 residues. CDR1 is LGHDT, CDR2 YNNKEL, per germline (reference sequence).

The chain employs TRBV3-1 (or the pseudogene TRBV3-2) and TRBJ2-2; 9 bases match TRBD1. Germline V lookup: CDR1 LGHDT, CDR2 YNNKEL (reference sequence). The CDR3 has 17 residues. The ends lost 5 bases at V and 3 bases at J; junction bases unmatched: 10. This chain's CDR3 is CASSSPPRTGDTGELFF. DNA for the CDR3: TGTGCCAGCAGCTCTCCGCCTAGGACAGGGGACACCGGGGAGCTGTTTTTT.

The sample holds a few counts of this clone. The chain's CDR3 is CASSFLGTTAHEQYF. DNA for the CDR3: TGTGCCAGCAGCTTCTTGGGGACAACGGCCCACGAGCAGTACTTC. The chain links TRBV5-6 to TRBJ2-7; tentatively, D is TRBD1 (6 bases). There are 15 residues in the CDR3. Germline V gives CDR1 SGHDT, CDR2 YYEEEE. V was shortened by 2 bases and J by 5 bases, with 17 bases between the two germline ends.

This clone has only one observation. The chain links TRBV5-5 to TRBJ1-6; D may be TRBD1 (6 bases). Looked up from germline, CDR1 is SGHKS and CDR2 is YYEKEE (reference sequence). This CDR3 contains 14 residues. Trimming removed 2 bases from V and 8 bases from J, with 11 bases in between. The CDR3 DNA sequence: TGTGCCAGCAGCTTACTGGACAGAGATTCACCCCTCCACTTT. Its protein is CASSLLDRDSPLHF.